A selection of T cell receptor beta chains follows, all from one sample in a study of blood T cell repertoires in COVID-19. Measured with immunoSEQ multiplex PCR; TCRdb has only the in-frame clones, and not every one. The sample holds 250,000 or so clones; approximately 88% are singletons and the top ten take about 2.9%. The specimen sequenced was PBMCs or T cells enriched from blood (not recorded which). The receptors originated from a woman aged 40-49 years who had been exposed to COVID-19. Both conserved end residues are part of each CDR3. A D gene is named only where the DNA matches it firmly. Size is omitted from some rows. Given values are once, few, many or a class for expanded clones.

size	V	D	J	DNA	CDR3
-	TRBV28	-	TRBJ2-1	TGTGCCAGCACTACAACCTCGCGGGGCAGAAATGAGCAGTTCTTC	CASTTTSRGRNEQFF
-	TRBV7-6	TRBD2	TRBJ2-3	TGTGCCAGCAGCGAGCGACTAGCGGGAGTATCAGATACGCAGTATTTT	CASSERLAGVSDTQYF
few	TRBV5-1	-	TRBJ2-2	TGTGCCAGCAGCGGCCCGGGGGCGAACACCGGGGAGCTGTTTTTT	CASSGPGANTGELFF
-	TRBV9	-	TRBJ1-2	TGTGCCAGCAGCTATACAGCCTACTATGGCTACACCTTC	CASSYTAYYGYTF
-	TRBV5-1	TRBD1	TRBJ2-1	TGTGCCAGCAGCTTGGGACAGGGGGTCGATGAGCAGTTCTTC	CASSLGQGVDEQFF
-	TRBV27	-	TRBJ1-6	TGTGCCAGCAGTTTATGGGGCAGGGTAGGGTCACCCCTCCACTTT	CASSLWGRVGSPLHF
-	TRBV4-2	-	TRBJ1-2	TGTGCCAGCAGCCAAGACACTGCCTCCTACTATGGCTACACCTTC	CASSQDTASYYGYTF
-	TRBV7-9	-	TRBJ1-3	TGTGCCAGCAGCCTTATTCACTACTCTGGAAACACCATATATTTT	CASSLIHYSGNTIYF
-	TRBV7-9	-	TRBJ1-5	TGTGCCAGCAGCCCTCGCGGGACCCAGCCCCAGCATTTT	CASSPRGTQPQHF
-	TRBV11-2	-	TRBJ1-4	TGTGCCAGCAGCTTAGAGGTCAGAGGAGAAAAACTGTTTTTT	CASSLEVRGEKLFF
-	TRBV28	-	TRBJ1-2	TGTGCCAGCAGTTCCCACGGAGGGAACTATGGCTACACCTTC	CASSSHGGNYGYTF
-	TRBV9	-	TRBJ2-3	TGTGCCAGCAGCCGCCCGAGGGGGGGGGCCAACACAGATACGCAGTATTTT	CASSRPRGGANTDTQYF
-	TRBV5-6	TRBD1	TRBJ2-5	TGTGCCAGCAGCTTGACAGGGGGCGCCTCGGAGACCCAGTACTTC	CASSLTGGASETQYF
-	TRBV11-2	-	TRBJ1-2	TGTGCCAGCAGCTTACAGGGGAGGGATGGCTACACCTTC	CASSLQGRDGYTF
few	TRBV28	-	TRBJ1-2	TGTGCCAGCAGAATCCCGAGAGAACTCTATGGCTACACCTTC	CASRIPRELYGYTF
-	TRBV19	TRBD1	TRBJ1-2	TGTGCCAGTAGTATAGATCTCGGACAGGGGGCTCGGAACTATGGCTACACCTTC	CASSIDLGQGARNYGYTF
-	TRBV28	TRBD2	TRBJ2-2	TGTGCCAGCAGTTTAGGGGGGGACGGGGAGCTGTTTTTT	CASSLGGDGELFF
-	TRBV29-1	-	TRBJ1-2	TGCAGCGTTGAATCTGTCGCTAACTATGGCTACACCTTC	CSVESVANYGYTF
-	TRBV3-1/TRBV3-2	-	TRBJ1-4	TGTGCCAGCAGCCGGGGCCTCGCCCCTGAAAAACTGTTTTTT	CASSRGLAPEKLFF
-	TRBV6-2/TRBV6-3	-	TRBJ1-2	TGTGCCAGCAGTTACTTCCGGACAGACCCCAGCTATGGCTACACCTTC	CASSYFRTDPSYGYTF
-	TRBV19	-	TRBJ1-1	TGTGCCAGTAGTAGTCGCACGGGGTTCACTGAAGCTTTCTTT	CASSSRTGFTEAFF
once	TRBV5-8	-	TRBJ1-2	TGTGCCAGCCAGAGCGAACCCAACTATGGCTACACCTTC	CASQSEPNYGYTF